This TCR beta chain originates from a study of a mutant IDH1 vaccine in newly diagnosed glioma. The time point: week 35, safety follow-up. Vaccine doses each comprised 300 ug of mutant IDH1 20-mer peptide, with topical imiquimod. With respect to this clone: The antigen is undetermined.

The CDR3 totals 18 residues. Trimming took 0 bases from V and 5 from J, leaving 19 bases between them. CDR1 and CDR2 from the germline V gene are MGHRA and YSYEKL. The method was immunoSEQ multiplex PCR; TCRdb's version includes in-frame clones alone and lacks a portion of them. The sample has tens of thousands of clones; around 90% are singletons. The chain combines TRBV4-1 with TRBJ1-4; D not certain. The material sequenced was PBMCs, taken from a glioma patient whose treatment included an IDH1 peptide vaccine. This TCR came from a woman aged 40 to 50 with glioma. The CDR3: CASSQEAGQVYANEKLFF. The CDR3 bases are TGCGCCAGCAGCCAAGAAGCGGGTCAGGTGTACGCGAATGAAAAACTGTTTTTT.